This TCR beta chain is from a study of cytomegalovirus exposure and HLA in healthy donors. Germline V gives CDR1 LGHNT, CDR2 FRNRAP. CDR3 size: 16 residues. The junction had 10 bases not matched to a gene; V was cut back by 5 bases and J by 1 base. These donors were members of the roughly 120-subject validation cohort, a group separate from the approximately 680-subject first cohort. Libraries were prepared by immunoSEQ multiplex PCR; TCRdb keeps only in-frame clonotypes and omits some of them. The repertoire holds roughly 130,000 clones, 88% seen once, with 1.4% in the top ten. The J gene is TRBJ2-7, the V gene TRBV12-5; 8 nucleotides align to TRBD2. The sequencing input was PBMCs. This clonotype was obtained from a man aged 25 to 40 in good health and CMV-seronegative. The CDR3 is CASGDPKGLGSYEQYF. CDR3 nucleotide sequence: TGTGCTAGTGGTGACCCGAAGGGACTAGGATCCTACGAGCAGTACTTC. Full variable domain (outside the CDR3, taken from reference TRBV12-5 and TRBJ2-7): DARVTQTPRHKVTEMGQEVTMRCQPILGHNTVFWYRQTMMQGLELLAYFRNRAPLDDSGMPKDRFSAEMPDATLATLKIQPSEPRDSAVYFCASGDPKGLGSYEQYFGPGTRLTVT.